This T cell receptor beta chain was found in a study of T cells after yellow fever vaccination. Overall study results and limits: Most clones from primary vaccination resurfaced after the booster (about 95% CD4, more than 75% CD8).

The V gene's germline CDR1 is SQVTM and CDR2 ANQGSEA. Trimming stripped 6 bases from V and 6 bases from J, with 9 bases between. The CDR3 has 11 amino acids. One entry per CDR3 protein, called by TCRdb with MiXCR from the 5' RACE reads. The profile shows under 250,000 distinct CDR3 sequences, 3% to 3.5% of them singletons. Many counts were recorded for this clonotype. Its antigen is unidentified. Material: CD4+ T cells sorted from PBMCs, obtained 10 days after the yellow fever booster vaccination. This sequence was found in a man aged 18 to 30 who received the YFV17D yellow fever vaccine. This chain connects TRBV29-1 to TRBJ2-1; D is perhaps TRBD1 (5 bases). Here the CDR3 reads CSVADSNEQFF. CDR3 bases: TGCAGCGTCGCCGACAGCAATGAGCAGTTCTTC.